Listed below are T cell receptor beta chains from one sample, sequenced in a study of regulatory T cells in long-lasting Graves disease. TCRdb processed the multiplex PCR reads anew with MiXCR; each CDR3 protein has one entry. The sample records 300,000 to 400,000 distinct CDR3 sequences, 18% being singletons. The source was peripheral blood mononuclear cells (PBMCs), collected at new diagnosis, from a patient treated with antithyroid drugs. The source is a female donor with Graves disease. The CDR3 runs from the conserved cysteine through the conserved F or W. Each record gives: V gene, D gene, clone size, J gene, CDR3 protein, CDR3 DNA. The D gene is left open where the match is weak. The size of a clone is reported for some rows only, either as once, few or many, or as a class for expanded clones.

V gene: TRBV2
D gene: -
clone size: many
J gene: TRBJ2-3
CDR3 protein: CARTPDTTDTQYF
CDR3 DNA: TGTGCCAGAACACCAGACACCACAGATACGCAGTATTTT

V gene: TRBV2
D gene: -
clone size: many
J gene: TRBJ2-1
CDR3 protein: CASSESGGYNEQFF
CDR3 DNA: TGTGCCAGCAGTGAAAGTGGGGGATACAATGAGCAGTTCTTC

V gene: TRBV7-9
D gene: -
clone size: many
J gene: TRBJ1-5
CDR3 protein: CASSPASNQPQHF
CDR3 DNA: TGTGCCAGCAGCCCAGCTAGCAATCAGCCCCAGCATTTT

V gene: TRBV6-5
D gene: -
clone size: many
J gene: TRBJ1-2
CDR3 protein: CASSYPSGGDYGYTF
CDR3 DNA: TGTGCCAGCAGTTACCCCTCCGGGGGCGACTATGGCTACACCTTC

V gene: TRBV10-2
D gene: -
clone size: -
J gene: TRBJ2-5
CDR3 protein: CASSEIGGRETQYF
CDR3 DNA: TGCGCCAGCAGTGAGATTGGAGGGCGAGAGACCCAGTACTTC

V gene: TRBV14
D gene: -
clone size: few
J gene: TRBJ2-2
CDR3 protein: CASSRLATGELFF
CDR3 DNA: TGTGCCAGCAGCCGCCTAGCTACCGGGGAGCTGTTTTTT

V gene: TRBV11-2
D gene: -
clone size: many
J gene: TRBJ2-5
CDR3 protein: CASSLEFFGFPGETQYF
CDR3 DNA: TGTGCCAGCAGCTTAGAATTCTTCGGATTCCCCGGGGAGACCCAGTACTTC

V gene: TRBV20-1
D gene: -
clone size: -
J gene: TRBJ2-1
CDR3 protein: CSADYITYNEQFF
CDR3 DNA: TGCAGTGCTGACTATATAACTTACAATGAGCAGTTCTTC

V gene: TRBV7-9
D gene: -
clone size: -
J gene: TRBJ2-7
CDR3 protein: CASSLAARLEWEQYF
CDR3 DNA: TGTGCCAGCAGCTTAGCGGCCAGGCTGGAGTGGGAGCAGTACTTC

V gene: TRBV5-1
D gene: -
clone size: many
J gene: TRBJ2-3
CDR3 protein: CASSRGWAGTEDTQYF
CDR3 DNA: TGCGCCAGCAGCCGCGGGTGGGCGGGAACCGAGGATACGCAGTATTTT

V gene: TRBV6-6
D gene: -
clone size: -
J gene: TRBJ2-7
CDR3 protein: CASSYSMDGSYEQYF
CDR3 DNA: TGTGCCAGCAGTTACTCGATGGACGGCTCCTACGAGCAGTACTTC

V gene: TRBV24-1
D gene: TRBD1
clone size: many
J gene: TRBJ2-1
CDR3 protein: CATRASGQGYNEQFF
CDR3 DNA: TGTGCCACCAGAGCCTCGGGACAGGGCTACAATGAGCAGTTCTTC

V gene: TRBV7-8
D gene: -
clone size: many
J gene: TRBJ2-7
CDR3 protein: CASSPEVYEQYF
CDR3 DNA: TGTGCCAGCAGCCCCGAGGTCTACGAGCAGTACTTC

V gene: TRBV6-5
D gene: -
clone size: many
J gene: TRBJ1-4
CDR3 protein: CASSYRIATNEKLFF
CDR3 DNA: TGTGCCAGCAGTTATCGTATTGCAACTAATGAAAAACTGTTTTTT

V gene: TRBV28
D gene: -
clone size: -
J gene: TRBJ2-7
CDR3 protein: CASRRTSYEQYF
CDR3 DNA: TGTGCCAGCAGAAGAACAAGCTACGAGCAGTACTTC

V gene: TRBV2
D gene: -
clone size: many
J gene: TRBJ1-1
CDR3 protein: CASTPLGVITEAFF
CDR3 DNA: TGTGCCAGCACTCCGTTAGGGGTTATCACTGAAGCTTTCTTT

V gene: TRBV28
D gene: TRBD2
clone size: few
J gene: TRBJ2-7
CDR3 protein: CASSPGAGGPRNEQYF
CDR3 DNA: TGTGCCAGCAGTCCTGGAGCGGGAGGGCCCCGTAACGAGCAGTACTTC

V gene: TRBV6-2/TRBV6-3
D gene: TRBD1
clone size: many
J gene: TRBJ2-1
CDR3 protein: CASSYISRGRDNEQFF
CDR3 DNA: TGTGCCAGCAGTTACATTTCCAGGGGGAGAGACAATGAGCAGTTCTTC

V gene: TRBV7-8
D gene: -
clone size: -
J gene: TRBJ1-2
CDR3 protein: CASSLDYGAYGYTF
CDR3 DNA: TGTGCCAGCAGCTTAGATTACGGGGCTTATGGCTACACCTTC

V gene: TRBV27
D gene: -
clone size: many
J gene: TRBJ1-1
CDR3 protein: CASSTAQEAFF
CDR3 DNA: TGTGCCAGCAGTACAGCCCAGGAAGCTTTCTTT

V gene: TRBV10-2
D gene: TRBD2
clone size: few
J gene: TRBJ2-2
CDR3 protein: CASSDRTSGPWNTGELFF
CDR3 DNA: TGCGCCAGCAGTGACCGGACTAGCGGGCCTTGGAACACCGGGGAGCTGTTTTTT

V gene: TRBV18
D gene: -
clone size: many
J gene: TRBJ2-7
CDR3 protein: CASSPPPGNEQYF
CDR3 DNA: TGTGCCAGCTCACCACCGCCGGGGAACGAGCAGTACTTC

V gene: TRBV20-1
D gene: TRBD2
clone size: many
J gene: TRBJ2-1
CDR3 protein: CSAGVRLAGREQFF
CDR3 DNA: TGCAGTGCCGGGGTTAGACTAGCGGGACGTGAGCAGTTCTTC

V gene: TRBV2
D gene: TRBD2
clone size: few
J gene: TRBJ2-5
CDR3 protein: CASSEALGLAGETQYF
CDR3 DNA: TGTGCCAGCAGTGAAGCGCTAGGACTAGCTGGAGAGACCCAGTACTTC

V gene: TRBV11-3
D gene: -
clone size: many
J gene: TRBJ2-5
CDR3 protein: CASSLAGPEETQYF
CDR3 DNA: TGTGCCAGCAGCTTAGCCGGGCCAGAAGAGACCCAGTACTTC

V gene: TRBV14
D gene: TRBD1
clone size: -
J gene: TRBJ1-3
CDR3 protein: CASSPRQGTGNTIYF
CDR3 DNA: TGTGCCAGCAGCCCGCGACAGGGGACTGGAAACACCATATATTTT

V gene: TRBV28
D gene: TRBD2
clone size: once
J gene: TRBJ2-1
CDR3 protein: CASSLLVFRTSGSSEQFF
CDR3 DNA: TGTGCCAGCAGTTTATTGGTTTTTCGGACTAGCGGGAGCAGTGAGCAGTTCTTC

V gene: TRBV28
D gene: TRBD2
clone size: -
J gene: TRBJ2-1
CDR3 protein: CASSFPASGRARNEQFF
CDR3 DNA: TGTGCCAGCAGTTTTCCTGCTAGCGGGAGGGCCCGCAATGAGCAGTTCTTC

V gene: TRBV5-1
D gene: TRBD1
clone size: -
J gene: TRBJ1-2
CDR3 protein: CASSPGTGGGYTF
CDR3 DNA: TGCGCCAGCAGCCCGGGGACAGGGGGCGGCTACACCTTC

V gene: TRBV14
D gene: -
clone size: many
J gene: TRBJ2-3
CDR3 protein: CASSHSSHLTDTQYF
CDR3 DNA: TGTGCCAGCAGTCATTCAAGCCATCTCACAGATACGCAGTATTTT

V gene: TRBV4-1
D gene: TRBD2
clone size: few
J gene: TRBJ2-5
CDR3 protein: CASSQDRLAGPVETQYF
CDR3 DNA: TGCGCCAGCAGCCAAGATAGGTTAGCGGGGCCCGTGGAAACCCAGTACTTC

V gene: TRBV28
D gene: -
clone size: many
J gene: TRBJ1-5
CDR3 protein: CASRPDNQPQHF
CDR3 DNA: TGTGCCAGCAGGCCCGACAATCAGCCCCAGCATTTT

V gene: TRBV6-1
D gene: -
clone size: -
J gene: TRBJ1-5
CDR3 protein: CASSQRPDRNQPQHF
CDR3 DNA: TGTGCCAGCAGTCAAAGACCAGACCGCAATCAGCCCCAGCATTTT

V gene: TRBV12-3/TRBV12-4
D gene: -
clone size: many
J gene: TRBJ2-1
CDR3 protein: CASSSNLNEQFF
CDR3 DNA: TGTGCCAGCAGTTCAAACTTGAATGAGCAGTTCTTC

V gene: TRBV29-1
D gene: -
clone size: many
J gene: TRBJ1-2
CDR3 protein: CSVEDPSGNYGYTF
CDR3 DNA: TGCAGCGTTGAAGATCCCTCGGGGAACTATGGCTACACCTTC

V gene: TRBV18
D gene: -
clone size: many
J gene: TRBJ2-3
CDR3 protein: CASSPLDDTQYF
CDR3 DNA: TGTGCCAGCTCACCACTTGACGATACGCAGTATTTT

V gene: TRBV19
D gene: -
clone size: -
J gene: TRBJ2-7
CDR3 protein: CASSIRFSYEQYF
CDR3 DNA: TGTGCCAGTAGTATTCGTTTCTCCTACGAGCAGTACTTC

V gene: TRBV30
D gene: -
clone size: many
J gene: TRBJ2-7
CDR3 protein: CAWSLGHSLLDEQYF
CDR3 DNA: TGTGCCTGGAGTTTGGGACACTCACTCCTAGACGAGCAGTACTTC

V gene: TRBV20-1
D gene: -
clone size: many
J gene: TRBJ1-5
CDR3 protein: CSAREQGFNQPQHF
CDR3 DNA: TGCAGTGCTAGAGAACAGGGCTTCAATCAGCCCCAGCATTTT

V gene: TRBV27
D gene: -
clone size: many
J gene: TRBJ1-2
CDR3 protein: CASSLAGRGNYGYTF
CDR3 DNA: TGTGCCAGCAGTTTGGCGGGGAGAGGTAACTATGGCTACACCTTC

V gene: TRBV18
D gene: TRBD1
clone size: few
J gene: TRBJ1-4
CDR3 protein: CASSPTQGARTNEKLFF
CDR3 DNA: TGTGCCAGCTCACCGACCCAGGGGGCGCGAACTAATGAAAAACTGTTTTTT

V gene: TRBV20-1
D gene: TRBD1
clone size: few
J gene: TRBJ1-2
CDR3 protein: CSASPPGGISYGYTF
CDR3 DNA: TGCAGTGCTAGTCCCCCAGGGGGGATCTCCTATGGCTACACCTTC

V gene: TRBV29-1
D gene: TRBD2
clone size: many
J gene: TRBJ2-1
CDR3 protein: CSARLAELIYNEQFF
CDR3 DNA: TGCAGCGCTAGGCTAGCGGAGCTAATCTACAATGAGCAGTTCTTC

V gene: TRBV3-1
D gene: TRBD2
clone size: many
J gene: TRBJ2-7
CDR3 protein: CASSQDQLAGVHEQYF
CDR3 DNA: TGTGCCAGCAGCCAAGATCAACTAGCGGGAGTCCACGAGCAGTACTTC

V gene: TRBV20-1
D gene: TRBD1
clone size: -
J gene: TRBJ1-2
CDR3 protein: CSARRDRDYGYTF
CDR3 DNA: TGCAGTGCTAGAAGGGACAGGGATTATGGCTACACCTTC

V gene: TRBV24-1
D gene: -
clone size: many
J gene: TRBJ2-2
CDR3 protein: CATRSGQHTGELFF
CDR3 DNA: TGTGCCACCAGATCGGGGCAACACACCGGGGAGCTGTTTTTT

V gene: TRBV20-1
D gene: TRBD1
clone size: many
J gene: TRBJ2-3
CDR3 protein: CSASGQGLTDTQYF
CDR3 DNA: TGCAGTGCTAGCGGACAGGGCCTCACAGATACGCAGTATTTT